Shown below are 7 T cell receptor beta chains from a single sample sequenced in a study of regulatory T cells in long-lasting Graves disease. The time point here: newly diagnosed GD, antithyroid drugs for less than 3 months. TCR sequences were obtained from RNA taken from PBMCs. Researchers made TCR beta libraries by using iRepertoire HTBI primers and running Arm-PCR on CDR3 regions. TCRdb analysed the multiplex PCR reads with MiXCR anew, one entry per CDR3 protein. The sample consists of a few hundred thousand distinct CDR3 sequences, 11% to 15% of them appearing once. The sample was also linked to a second study, of T cells in Graves' hyperthyroidism and ophthalmopathy.

Material: peripheral blood mononuclear cells (PBMCs), obtained at new diagnosis, from a patient treated with antithyroid drugs. These receptor sequences come from a woman in her forties or fifties with Graves disease.

With respect to this clonotype: This sequence may be a read error, since a much larger clone differs from it by one base. The V and J genes are TRBV7-9 and TRBJ2-1; possibly TRBD2 for D (6 bases). Germline values: CDR1 SEHNR, CDR2 FQNEAQ (reference sequence). The CDR3 runs 14 residues. CDR3 nucleotide sequence: TGTGCCAGCAGCTTAGTCGCGGGGAGCAATGAGCAGTCCTTC. It translates to CASSLVAGSNEQSF.

A word on this clonotype: The junction does not match germline at one end; this may be a read error. V and J are TRBV5-1 and TRBJ2-7; D gene ambiguous. Germline V gene data show CDR1 as SGHRS and CDR2 as YFSETQ. This CDR3 is 13 amino acids long. CDR3 nucleotide sequence: TGCGCCAGCAGCTTGGCAGGAACCTACGGGCAGTACTTC. Translation: CASSLAGTYGQYF.

Ten or more counts support this clonotype. The genes are TRBV6-2 or TRBV6-3 and TRBJ1-5; 9 nucleotides line up with TRBD1. The CDR3 extends over 16 amino acids. J lost 3 bases, V lost 2 bases, and 5 bases had no gene match. Germline loops: CDR1 MNHEY, CDR2 SVGEGT. The CDR3 region has the DNA TGTGCCAGCAGTTACCCGGGACAGGGTCCCAATCAGCCCCAGCATTTT. Translation: CASSYPGQGPNQPQHF.

Turning to this clonotype: Since a much larger clone is just one base distant, this may be a read error. The rearrangement links TRBV5-1 to TRBJ2-2; tentative D call: TRBD2 (6 bases). CDR1 SGHRS and CDR2 YFSETQ come from the germline V gene. CDR3 length: 17 amino acids. The CDR3: CASSLARGVGNTEELFF. For the CDR3, the DNA is TGCGCCAGCAGCTTGGCGCGGGGAGTCGGGAACACCGAGGAGCTGTTTTTT.

This clonotype has at least ten counts. The chain is built from TRBV2 and TRBJ2-3; D not certain. This CDR3 is built from 14 residues. Germline CDR1 is SNHLY and CDR2 is FYNNEI. Trimming cost V 4 bases and J 1 base, with 9 bases left between them. The CDR3 DNA is TGTGCCAGCAGTGCCTTACCAGGCACAGATACGCAGTATTTT. Protein product: CASSALPGTDTQYF.

This clonotype was found many times. The chain combines TRBV7-2 with TRBJ2-3; D is uncertain. The ends were cut back, 2 bases at V and 1 base at J, with 10 bases in the middle. The CDR3 totals 15 residues. In germline, CDR1 is SGHTA, CDR2 FQGNSA. CDR3 amino acids: CASSLFPGRTDTQYF. The CDR3 bases are TGTGCCAGCAGCTTATTTCCTGGACGCACAGATACGCAGTATTTT.

This clonotype was seen repeatedly, ten times or more. The V and J genes are TRBV9 and TRBJ2-1; 13 bases match TRBD2. Per the germline V gene, CDR1 is SGDLS and CDR2 is YYNGEE. V shed 3 bases, J shed 6 bases, and the junction held 6 bases outside the gene matches. This CDR3 region has 16 residues. The CDR3 DNA follows: TGTGCCAGCAGCGCTCAACTAGCGGGAGGGCCCAATGAGCAGTTCTTC. Translated: CASSAQLAGGPNEQFF.